The T cell receptor beta chain described here comes from a study of blood T cell repertoires in COVID-19. As for the study in general: Spain, Italy and the United States supplied samples that represented acute and convalescent COVID-19. From T cells, B-cell-depleted T cells, or PBMCs came the material, which was cDNA or gDNA.

The V and J ends lost 2 bases and 2 bases, in that order; junction bases with no gene match: 8. CDR1 is MDHEN and CDR2 is SYDVKM in the germline V gene. The CDR3 runs 16 residues. Authors' processing steps: Estimates of nucleated cell counts were drawn from the amplification of reference gene primers. The repertoire was sequenced with immunoSEQ multiplex PCR; TCRdb's copy has only in-frame clones and lacks some. From that table come the V and J calls and clone size; the DNA was used to work out D and trimming. The sample consists of about 250,000 clones, about 79% of them appearing once. The sample consisted of peripheral blood. The receptor comes from a man older than 75 with acute or convalescent COVID-19. This chain connects TRBV28 to TRBJ2-7, with 8 bases aligning to TRBD2. The CDR3 DNA sequence: TGTGCCAGCAGTTTACGGGTAGCGGGGCGGCCCTACGAGCAGTACTTC. Translated: CASSLRVAGRPYEQYF.